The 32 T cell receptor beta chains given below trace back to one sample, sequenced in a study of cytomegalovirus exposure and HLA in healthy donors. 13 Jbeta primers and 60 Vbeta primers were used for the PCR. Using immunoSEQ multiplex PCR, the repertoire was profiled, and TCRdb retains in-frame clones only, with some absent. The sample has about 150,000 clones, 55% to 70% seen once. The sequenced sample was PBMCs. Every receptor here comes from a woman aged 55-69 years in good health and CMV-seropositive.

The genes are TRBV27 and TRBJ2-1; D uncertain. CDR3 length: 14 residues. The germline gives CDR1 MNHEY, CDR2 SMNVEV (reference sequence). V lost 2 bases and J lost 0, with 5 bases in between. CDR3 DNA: TGTGCCAGCAGTTTACTTAGCTCCTACAATGAGCAGTTCTTC. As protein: CASSLLSSYNEQFF.

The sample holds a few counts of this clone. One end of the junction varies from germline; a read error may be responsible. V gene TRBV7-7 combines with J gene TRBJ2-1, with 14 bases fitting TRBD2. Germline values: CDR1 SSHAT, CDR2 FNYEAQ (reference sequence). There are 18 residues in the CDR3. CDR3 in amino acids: CASSFGDGGTSGGNEQFF. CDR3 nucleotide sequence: TGTGCTAGCAGCTTTGGGGACGGAGGGACTAGCGGGGGCAATGAGCAGTTCTTC.

CDR3 bases: TGTGCCAGTAGTATAGATCTAGGAGGGTACAATGAGCAGTTCTTC. It codes for CASSIDLGGYNEQFF. This rearrangement joins TRBV19 to TRBJ2-1; perhaps TRBD2 as D (6 bases). The CDR3 loop spans 15 amino acids. Germline-derived CDR1 and CDR2 are LNHDA and SQIVND (reference sequence). Trimming cost V 0 bases and J 4 bases, with 10 bases left between them.

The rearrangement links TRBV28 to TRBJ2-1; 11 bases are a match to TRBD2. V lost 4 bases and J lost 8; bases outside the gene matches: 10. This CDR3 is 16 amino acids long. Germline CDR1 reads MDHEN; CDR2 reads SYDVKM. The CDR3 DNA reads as TGTGCCAGCAGTTACCCTTTAGCGGGAGGGGGGGATGAGCAGTTCTTC. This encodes CASSYPLAGGGDEQFF.

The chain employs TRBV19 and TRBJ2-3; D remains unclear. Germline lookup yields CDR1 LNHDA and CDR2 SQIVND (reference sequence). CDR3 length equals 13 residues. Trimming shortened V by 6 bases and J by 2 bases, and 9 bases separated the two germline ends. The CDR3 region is CASRLVPTDTQYF. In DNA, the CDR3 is TGTGCCAGTAGGCTAGTCCCCACAGATACGCAGTATTTT.

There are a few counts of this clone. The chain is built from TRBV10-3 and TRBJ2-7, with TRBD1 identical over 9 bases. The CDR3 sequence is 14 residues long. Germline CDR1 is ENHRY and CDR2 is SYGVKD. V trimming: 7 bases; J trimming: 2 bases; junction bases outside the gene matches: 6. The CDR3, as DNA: TGTGCCATCAATCCCGGGACAGGGCCCTACGAGCAGTACTTC. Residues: CAINPGTGPYEQYF.

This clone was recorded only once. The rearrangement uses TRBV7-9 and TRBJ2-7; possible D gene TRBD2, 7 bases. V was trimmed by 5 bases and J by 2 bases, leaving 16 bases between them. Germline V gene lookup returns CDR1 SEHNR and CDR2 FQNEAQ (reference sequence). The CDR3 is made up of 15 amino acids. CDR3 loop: CASSQGRGGPYEQYF. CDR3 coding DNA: TGTGCCAGCAGCCAGGGGAGGGGAGGGCCCTACGAGCAGTACTTC.

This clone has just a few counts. This chain's CDR3 is CASSLSPGYEQYF. For the CDR3, the DNA is TGTGCCAGCAGTTTATCACCAGGGTACGAGCAGTACTTC. V and J are TRBV28 and TRBJ2-7; a possible D gene is TRBD1 (5 bases). The CDR3 sequence is 13 residues long. The ends were cut back, 1 base at V and 4 bases at J, with 8 bases in the middle. Germline V gene lookup returns CDR1 MDHEN and CDR2 SYDVKM.

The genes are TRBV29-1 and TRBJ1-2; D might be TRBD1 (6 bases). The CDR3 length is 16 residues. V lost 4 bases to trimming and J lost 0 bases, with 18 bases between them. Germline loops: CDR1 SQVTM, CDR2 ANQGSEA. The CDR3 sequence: CSVGSRGRDPNYGYTF. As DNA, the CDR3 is TGCAGCGTTGGAAGCAGGGGCAGGGATCCTAACTATGGCTACACCTTC.

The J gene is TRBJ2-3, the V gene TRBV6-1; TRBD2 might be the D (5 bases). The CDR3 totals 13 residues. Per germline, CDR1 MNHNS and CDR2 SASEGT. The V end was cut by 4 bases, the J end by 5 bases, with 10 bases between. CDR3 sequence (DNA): TGTGCCAGCAGTGCCAGGAGGTTAGATACGCAGTATTTT. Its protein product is CASSARRLDTQYF.

The CDR3 protein is CASSSTGGIAGELFF. The DNA of the CDR3 is TGTGCCAGCTCTTCGACGGGCGGGATCGCCGGGGAGCTGTTTTTT. This sequence joins TRBV6-4 and TRBJ2-2; D may be TRBD2 (6 bases). Germline V gives CDR1 MRHNA, CDR2 SNTAGT. V was shortened by 8 bases and J by 6 bases, with 19 bases between the two germline ends. This CDR3 is built from 15 residues.

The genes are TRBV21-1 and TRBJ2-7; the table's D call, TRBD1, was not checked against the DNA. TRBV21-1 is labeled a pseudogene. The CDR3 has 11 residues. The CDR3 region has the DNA TGTGCCAGCAGTAACAGGGACGAGCAGTACTTC. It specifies CASSNRDEQYF.

CDR3: CASSHPVRMGPNEKLFF. In DNA, the CDR3 is TGCGCCAGCAGCCACCCCGTCCGGATGGGGCCTAATGAAAAACTGTTTTTT. The genes are TRBV4-1 and TRBJ1-4; a weak D match, TRBD1 (5 bases). CDR3 size: 17 residues. Germline V gives CDR1 MGHRA, CDR2 YSYEKL. Trimming took 3 bases from V and 3 from J, leaving 17 bases between them.

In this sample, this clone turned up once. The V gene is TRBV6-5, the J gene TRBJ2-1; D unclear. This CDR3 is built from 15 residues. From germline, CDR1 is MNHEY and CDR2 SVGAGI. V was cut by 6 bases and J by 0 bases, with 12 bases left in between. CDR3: CASSPSLASYNEQFF. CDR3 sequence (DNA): TGTGCCAGCAGCCCGAGTCTTGCCTCCTACAATGAGCAGTTCTTC.

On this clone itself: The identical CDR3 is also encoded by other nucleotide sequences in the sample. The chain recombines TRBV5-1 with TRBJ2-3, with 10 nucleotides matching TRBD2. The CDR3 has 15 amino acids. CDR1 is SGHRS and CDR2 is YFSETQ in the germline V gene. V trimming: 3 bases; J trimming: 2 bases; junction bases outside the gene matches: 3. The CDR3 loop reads CASSSGLADTDTQYF. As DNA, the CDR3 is TGCGCCAGCAGCTCTGGACTAGCGGACACAGATACGCAGTATTTT.

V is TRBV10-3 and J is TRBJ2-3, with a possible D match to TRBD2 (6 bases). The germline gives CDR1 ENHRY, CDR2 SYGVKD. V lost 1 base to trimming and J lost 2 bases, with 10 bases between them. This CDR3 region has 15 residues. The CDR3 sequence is CAISELGGATDTQYF. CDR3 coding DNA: TGTGCCATCAGTGAGTTGGGCGGGGCCACAGATACGCAGTATTTT.

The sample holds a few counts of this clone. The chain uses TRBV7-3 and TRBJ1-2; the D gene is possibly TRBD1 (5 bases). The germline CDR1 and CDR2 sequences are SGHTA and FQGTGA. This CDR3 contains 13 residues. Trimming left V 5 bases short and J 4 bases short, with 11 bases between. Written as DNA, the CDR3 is TGTGCCAGCAGCGACGGGACTACCTATGGCTACACCTTC. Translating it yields CASSDGTTYGYTF. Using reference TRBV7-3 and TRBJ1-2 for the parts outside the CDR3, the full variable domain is GAGVSQTPSNKVTEKGKYVELRCDPISGHTALYWYRQSLGQGPEFLIYFQGTGAADDSGLPNDRFFAVRPEGSVSTLKIQRTERGDSAVYLCASSDGTTYGYTFGSGTRLTVV.

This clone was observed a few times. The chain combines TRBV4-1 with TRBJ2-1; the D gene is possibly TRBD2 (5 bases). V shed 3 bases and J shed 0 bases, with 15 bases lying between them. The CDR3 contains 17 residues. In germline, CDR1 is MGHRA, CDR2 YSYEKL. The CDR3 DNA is TGCGCCAGCAGCCATGAGGGTCGTGGTACCTCCTACAATGAGCAGTTCTTC. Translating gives CASSHEGRGTSYNEQFF.

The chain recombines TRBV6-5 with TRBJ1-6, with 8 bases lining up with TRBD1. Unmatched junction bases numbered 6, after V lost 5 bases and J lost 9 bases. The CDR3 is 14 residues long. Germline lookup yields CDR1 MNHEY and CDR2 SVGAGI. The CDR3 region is CASSGQGRGSPLHF. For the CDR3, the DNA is TGTGCCAGCAGTGGACAGGGACGTGGTTCACCCCTCCACTTT.

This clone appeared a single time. The CDR3 reads CASSTRTSGSYNEQFF. The CDR3 DNA is TGTGCCAGCAGTACAAGGACTAGCGGGTCCTACAATGAGCAGTTCTTC. The V call is TRBV28, the J call TRBJ2-1, with TRBD2 matching 11 bases. The V segment lost 5 bases and the J segment 1 base; nucleotides outside the gene matches: 4. This CDR3 has 16 residues. Per germline, CDR1 MDHEN and CDR2 SYDVKM. The entire variable domain, with the rest obtained from reference TRBV28 and TRBJ2-1, is as follows: DVKVTQSSRYLVKRTGEKVFLECVQDMDHENMFWYRQDPGLGLRLIYFSYDVKMKEKGDIPEGYSVSREKKERFSLILESASTNQTSMYLCASSTRTSGSYNEQFFGPGTRLTVL.

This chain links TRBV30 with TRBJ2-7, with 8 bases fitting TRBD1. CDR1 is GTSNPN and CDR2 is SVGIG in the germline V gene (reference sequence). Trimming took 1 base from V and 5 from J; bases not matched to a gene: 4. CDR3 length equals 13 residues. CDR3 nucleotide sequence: TGTGCCTGGAGTGGCAGGGGGCGAGACGAGCAGTACTTC. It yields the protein CAWSGRGRDEQYF. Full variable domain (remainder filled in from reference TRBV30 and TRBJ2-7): SQTIHQWPATLVQPVGSPLSLECTVEGTSNPNLYWYRQAAGRGLQLLFYSVGIGQISSEVPQNLSASRPQDRQFILSSKKLLLSDSGFYLCAWSGRGRDEQYFGPGTRLTVT.

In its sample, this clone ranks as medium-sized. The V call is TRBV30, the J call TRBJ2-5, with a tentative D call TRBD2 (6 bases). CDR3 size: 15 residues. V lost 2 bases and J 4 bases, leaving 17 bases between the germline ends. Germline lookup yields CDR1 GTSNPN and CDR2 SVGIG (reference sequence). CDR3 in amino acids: CAWSSFGGFAETQYF. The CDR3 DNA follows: TGTGCCTGGAGTTCTTTTGGGGGGTTCGCAGAGACCCAGTACTTC.

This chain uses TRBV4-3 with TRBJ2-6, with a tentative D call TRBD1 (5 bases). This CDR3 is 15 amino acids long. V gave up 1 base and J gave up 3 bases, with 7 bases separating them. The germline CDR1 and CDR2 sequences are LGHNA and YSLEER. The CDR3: CASSQAGFGANVLTF. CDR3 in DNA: TGCGCCAGCAGCCAAGCAGGGTTTGGGGCCAACGTCCTGACTTTC.

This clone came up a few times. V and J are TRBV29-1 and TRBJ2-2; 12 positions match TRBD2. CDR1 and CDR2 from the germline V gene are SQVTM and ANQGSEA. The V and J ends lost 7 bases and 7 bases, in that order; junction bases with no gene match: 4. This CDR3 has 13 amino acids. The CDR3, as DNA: TGCAGCGGAACGGGACTAGCGGGCGGGGAGCTGTTTTTT. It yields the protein CSGTGLAGGELFF.

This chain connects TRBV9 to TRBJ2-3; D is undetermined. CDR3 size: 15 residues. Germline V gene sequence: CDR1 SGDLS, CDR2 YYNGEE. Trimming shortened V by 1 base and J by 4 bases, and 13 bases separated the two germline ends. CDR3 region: CASSVSVDASDTQYF. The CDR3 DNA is TGTGCCAGCAGCGTATCGGTAGATGCGTCAGATACGCAGTATTTT.

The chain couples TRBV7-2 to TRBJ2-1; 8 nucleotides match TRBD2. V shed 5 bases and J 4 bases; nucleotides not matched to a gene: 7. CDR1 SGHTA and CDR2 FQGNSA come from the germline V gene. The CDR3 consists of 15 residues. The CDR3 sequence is CASSPQAGGYNEQFF. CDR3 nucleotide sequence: TGTGCCAGCAGCCCCCAGGCGGGAGGTTACAATGAGCAGTTCTTC.

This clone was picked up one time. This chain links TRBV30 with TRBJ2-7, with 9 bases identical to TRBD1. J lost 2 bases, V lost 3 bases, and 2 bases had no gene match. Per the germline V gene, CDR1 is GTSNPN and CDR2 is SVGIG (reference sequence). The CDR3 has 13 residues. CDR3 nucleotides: TGTGCCTGGAGGGACAGGGGAACCTACGAGCAGTACTTC. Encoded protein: CAWRDRGTYEQYF.

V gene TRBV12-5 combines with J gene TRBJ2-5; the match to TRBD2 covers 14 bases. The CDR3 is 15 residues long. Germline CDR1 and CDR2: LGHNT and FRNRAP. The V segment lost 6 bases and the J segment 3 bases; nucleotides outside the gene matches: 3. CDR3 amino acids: CASGQGLAGEETQYF. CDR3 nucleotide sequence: TGTGCTAGTGGACAGGGACTAGCGGGGGAAGAGACCCAGTACTTC.

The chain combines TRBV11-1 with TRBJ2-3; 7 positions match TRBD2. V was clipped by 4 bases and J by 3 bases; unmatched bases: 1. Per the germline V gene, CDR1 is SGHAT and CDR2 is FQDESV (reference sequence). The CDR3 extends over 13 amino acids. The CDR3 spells CASSWGGTDTQYF. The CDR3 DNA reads TGTGCCAGCAGCTGGGGGGGGACAGATACGCAGTATTTT.

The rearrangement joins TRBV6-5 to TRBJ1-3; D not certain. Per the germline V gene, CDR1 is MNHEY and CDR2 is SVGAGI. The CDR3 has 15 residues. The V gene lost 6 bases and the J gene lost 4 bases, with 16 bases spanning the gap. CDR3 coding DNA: TGTGCCAGCAGGCGAACGTCCGGGTTCGGAAACACCATATATTTT. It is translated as CASRRTSGFGNTIYF.

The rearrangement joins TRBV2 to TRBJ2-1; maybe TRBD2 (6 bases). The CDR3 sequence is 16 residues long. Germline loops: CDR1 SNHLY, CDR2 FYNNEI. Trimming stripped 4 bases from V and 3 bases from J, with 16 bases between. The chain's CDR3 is CASSGGGRVSYNEQFF. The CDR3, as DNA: TGTGCCAGCAGTGGGGGAGGCAGGGTTAGCTACAATGAGCAGTTCTTC.

CDR3: CASSARTGHRGANVLTF. CDR3 bases: TGTGCCAGCAGCGCCCGGACAGGGCATCGTGGGGCCAACGTCCTGACTTTC. The chain employs TRBV7-9 and TRBJ2-6, with 8 bases identical to TRBD1. Trimming removed 5 bases from V and 3 bases from J; junction bases left unmatched: 9. This CDR3 contains 17 residues. Per germline, CDR1 SEHNR and CDR2 FQNEAQ (reference sequence). The full variable domain, its missing parts supplied by reference TRBV7-9 and TRBJ2-6, is DTGVSQNPRHKITKRGQNVTFRCDPISEHNRLYWYRQTLGQGPEFLTYFQNEAQLEKSRLLSDRFSAERPKGSFSTLEIQRTEQGDSAMYLCASSARTGHRGANVLTFGAGSRLTVL.